Following are 27 T cell receptor beta chains from one sample sequenced in a study of naive and memory T cell subsets. Ligated cDNA underwent four rounds of PCR with nested alpha and beta constant region primers and SP2. TCRdb itself ran the 5' RACE reads through MiXCR, one entry per CDR3 protein. The sample includes over 45,000 distinct CDR3 sequences, 4.7% of them seen just once. The library had UMIs added by 3' ligation of an oligonucleotide to TCR cDNA. The receptors shown here come from a female donor in good health.

This clonotype was picked up many times. The V and J genes are TRBV19 and TRBJ1-5; D unclear. Trimming left V 3 bases short and J 6 bases short, with 12 bases between. There are 14 residues in the CDR3. Looked up from germline, CDR1 is LNHDA and CDR2 is SQIVND (reference sequence). The CDR3 nucleotides are TGTGCCAGTAGTATCGGGGAGTCCGGTCAGCCCCAGCATTTT. As protein: CASSIGESGQPQHF.

This clonotype was seen repeatedly, ten times or more. J is TRBJ2-5 and V is TRBV6-2 or TRBV6-3, with D unclear. V lost 2 bases and J 5 bases, leaving 3 bases between the germline ends. This CDR3 has 11 residues. Germline values: CDR1 MNHEY, CDR2 SVGEGT. The DNA of the CDR3 is TGTGCCAGCAGTTACGGGGAGACCCAGTACTTC. It yields the protein CASSYGETQYF.

This clonotype was seen ten or more times. This rearrangement joins TRBV20-1 to TRBJ1-2; 11 bases map to TRBD1. V dropped 3 bases and J dropped 6; count of bases not matched to a gene: 6. The germline V gene has CDR1 DFQATT and CDR2 SNEGSKA (reference sequence). The CDR3 is 14 amino acids. CDR3 in amino acids: CSASLPDRGHGYTF. For the CDR3, the DNA is TGCAGTGCTAGTCTCCCGGACAGGGGGCATGGCTACACCTTC.

This clonotype showed up many times. The chain recombines TRBV12-3 or TRBV12-4 with TRBJ1-3; 7 positions agree with TRBD1. There are 16 residues in the CDR3. Trimming at V came to 5 bases and at J to 0 bases, leaving 7 bases not matched to a gene. CDR3 in amino acids: CASSLRQGSSGNTIYF. The CDR3 DNA follows: TGTGCCAGCAGTCTTAGACAGGGTTCCTCTGGAAACACCATATATTTT.

This clonotype has a count of ten or more. The CDR3 is CASSPFNQPQHF. The CDR3 nucleotides are TGTGCCAGCTCACCATTCAATCAGCCCCAGCATTTT. The chain combines TRBV18 with TRBJ1-5, with D unclear. Looked up from germline, CDR1 is KGHSH and CDR2 is LQKENI. With 2 bases removed from V and 3 bases from J, the gap between germline ends came to 2 bases. This CDR3 comprises 12 residues.

At least ten counts were recorded for this clonotype. This chain links TRBV25-1 with TRBJ2-1, with unresolved D. The germline CDR1 and CDR2 sequences are MGHDK and SYGVNS. Trimming left V 3 bases short and J 10 bases short, with 19 bases between. The CDR3 length is 15 residues. CDR3 loop: CASSEDRSVSREQFF. The CDR3 region has the DNA TGTGCCAGCAGTGAGGATAGATCGGTTTCCCGCGAGCAGTTCTTC.

This clonotype was seen repeatedly, ten times or more. V gene TRBV28 combines with J gene TRBJ2-5; 9 bases line up with TRBD2. The length of the CDR3 is 16 residues. J lost 5 bases, V lost 2 bases, and 9 bases had no gene match. Germline-derived CDR1 and CDR2 are MDHEN and SYDVKM. The CDR3: CASSLRAGGPQETQYF. CDR3 DNA sequence: TGTGCCAGCAGTTTAAGGGCGGGAGGGCCTCAGGAGACCCAGTACTTC.

This clonotype was observed at least ten times. The chain carries TRBV9 and TRBJ1-2; D is ambiguous. Trimming pared 2 bases from V and 8 bases from J, leaving 16 bases between. CDR3 size: 14 residues. CDR1 is SGDLS and CDR2 is YYNGEE in the germline V gene. CDR3 nucleotides: TGTGCCAGCAGCGTGTCAGACAAGTCCTACGGCTACACCTTC. This sequence encodes CASSVSDKSYGYTF.

This clonotype has a count of ten or more. This chain joins TRBV4-1 and TRBJ2-7; D may be TRBD1 or TRBD2 (5 bases each). The CDR3 sequence is 16 residues long. CDR1 and CDR2 (germline): MGHRA, YSYEKL. V lost 1 base and J lost 6, with 19 bases in between. In nucleotides, the CDR3 is TGCGCCAGCAGCCAAGGGCCGGGACGAGGTTTTGGCGAGCAGTACTTC. Encoded protein: CASSQGPGRGFGEQYF.

There are many counts of this clonotype. This chain uses TRBV18 with TRBJ2-7; 7 bases align to TRBD1. V lost 4 bases and J lost 3; bases outside the gene matches: 18. The CDR3 length is 18 residues. Germline CDR1 and CDR2: KGHSH and LQKENI. CDR3 region: CASSLVVTGQPWGYEQYF. DNA of the CDR3: TGTGCCAGCTCACTCGTTGTTACGGGACAGCCGTGGGGCTACGAGCAGTACTTC.

The V call is TRBV18, the J call TRBJ1-2; 7 nucleotides agree with TRBD1. This CDR3 has 16 amino acids. V lost 3 bases, J lost 2 bases, and 9 bases stayed unmatched. Germline V CDR1 and CDR2: KGHSH, LQKENI. The CDR3 region has the DNA TGTGCCAGCTCACCGAGAACACAGGGGACGAACTATGGCTACACCTTC. This codes for CASSPRTQGTNYGYTF.

On this clonotype itself: A read error may be the cause here, since a much bigger clone is one base away. The CDR3 here is CASSLEIANTVELFF. DNA for the CDR3: TGTGCCAGCAGCTTGGAGATAGCGAACACCGTGGAGCTGTTTTTT. The chain uses TRBV5-4 and TRBJ2-2, with D possibly being TRBD2 (5 bases). The CDR3 is 15 amino acids. CDR1 and CDR2 (germline): SGHNT, YYREEE (reference sequence).

The V call is TRBV29-1, the J call TRBJ2-3; D is unresolved. This CDR3 region has 13 residues. V lost 4 bases and J lost 5, with 13 bases in between. Germline V gene data show CDR1 as SQVTM and CDR2 as ANQGSEA. The CDR3 protein is CSVAHTVGDTQYF. In DNA form, the CDR3 reads TGCAGCGTTGCCCACACTGTGGGAGATACGCAGTATTTT.

This clonotype was found a few times. The CDR3 DNA reads TGTGCCAGTACTGGCGGGGTCTACAATGAGCAGTTCTTC. It yields the protein CASTGGVYNEQFF. This chain links TRBV19 with TRBJ2-1; tentative D call: TRBD2 (6 bases). CDR3 length: 13 residues. V shed 7 bases and J shed 3 bases, with 10 bases lying between them. Per germline, CDR1 LNHDA and CDR2 SQIVND (reference sequence).

With respect to this clonotype: This may arise from a read error, as a much more abundant clone is one base away. CDR3 nucleotides: TGTGCCAGCAGTTTCCGGGGGCGCGTTTTAAATCAGCCCCAGCATTTT. This gives the protein CASSFRGRVLNQPQHF. The genes are TRBV28 and TRBJ1-5; possibly TRBD1 for D (6 bases). Germline assignment: CDR1 MDHEN and CDR2 SYDVKM. The V gene lost 3 bases and the J gene lost 4 bases, with 16 bases spanning the gap. CDR3 length equals 16 residues. Looking up the rest from reference TRBV28 and TRBJ1-5 gives the full variable domain: DVKVTQSSRYLVKRTGEKVFLECVQDMDHENMFWYRQDPGLGLRLIYFSYDVKMKEKGDIPEGYSVSREKKERFSLILESASTNQTSMYLCASSFRGRVLNQPQHFGDGTRLSIL.

This clonotype was detected ten times or more. The rearrangement links TRBV6-5 to TRBJ2-1, with 9 bases matching TRBD2. With 8 bases clipped from V and 9 bases from J, the junction kept 8 bases outside the gene matches. The CDR3 has 13 amino acids. Germline V gene lookup returns CDR1 MNHEY and CDR2 SVGAGI. CDR3 DNA sequence: TGTGCCAGCTCACCCGGACTAGCGTCTGAGCAGTTCTTC. This encodes CASSPGLASEQFF.

This clonotype was seen many times. The chain links TRBV6-6 to TRBJ1-5; TRBD1 might be the D (6 bases). Between the trimmed V and J ends, which lost 0 bases and 1 base, there was a span of 22 bases. CDR3 length: 20 amino acids. The germline gives CDR1 MNHNY, CDR2 SVGAGI (reference sequence). CDR3 DNA sequence: TGTGCCAGCAGTTACTCGGAGGGGGTTGGGGTGGGAATAAGCAATCAGCCCCAGCATTTT. This codes for CASSYSEGVGVGISNQPQHF.

This clonotype was observed a handful of times. The chain has TRBV14 and TRBJ2-5, with D possibly being TRBD2 (5 bases). Per germline, CDR1 SGHDN and CDR2 FVKESK. V lost 4 bases and J lost 2, with 20 bases in between. This CDR3 is built from 17 residues. In nucleotides, the CDR3 is TGTGCCAGCAGCCCCGCTGGACGGGCGGGTCATCAAGAGACCCAGTACTTC. This gives the protein CASSPAGRAGHQETQYF.

This clonotype was observed at least ten times. The V call is TRBV29-1, the J call TRBJ1-1, with a possible D match to TRBD1 (6 bases). The CDR3 extends over 13 amino acids. V lost 7 bases to trimming and J lost 6 bases, with 18 bases between them. Looked up from germline, CDR1 is SQVTM and CDR2 is ANQGSEA. CDR3 bases: TGCAGCGCTGAGGACAGAGGCGGCTCTGAAGCTTTCTTT. This encodes CSAEDRGGSEAFF.

Many counts were recorded for this clonotype. The chain couples TRBV13 to TRBJ1-2, with D perhaps matching TRBD1 (6 bases). The CDR3 has 16 amino acids. The V end was cut by 0 bases, the J end by 4 bases, with 15 bases between. Germline CDR1 reads PRHDT; CDR2 reads FYEKMQ (reference sequence). For the CDR3, the DNA is TGTGCCAGCAGCTTAGGTGGCAGGGGATTTGGCTATGGCTACACCTTC. It encodes CASSLGGRGFGYGYTF.

In this sample, this clonotype turned up many times. The chain joins TRBV7-3 to TRBJ2-3; 10 bases map to TRBD2. The germline CDR1 and CDR2 sequences are SGHTA and FQGTGA. Trimming at V came to 5 bases and at J to 2 bases, leaving 7 bases not matched to a gene. This CDR3 is built from 16 residues. CDR3: CASSEERGGLTDTQYF. For the CDR3, the DNA is TGTGCCAGCAGCGAAGAGCGGGGGGGTCTCACAGATACGCAGTATTTT. Supplemented by reference TRBV7-3 and TRBJ2-3, the full variable domain reads GAGVSQTPSNKVTEKGKYVELRCDPISGHTALYWYRQSLGQGPEFLIYFQGTGAADDSGLPNDRFFAVRPEGSVSTLKIQRTERGDSAVYLCASSEERGGLTDTQYFGPGTRLTVL.

This clonotype came up many times. The chain links TRBV7-2 to TRBJ2-2, with D hard to call. Trimming cost V 3 bases and J 0 bases, with 8 bases left between them. Germline lookup yields CDR1 SGHTA and CDR2 FQGNSA. The CDR3 spans 15 residues. CDR3 nucleotides: TGTGCCAGCAGCTTTGGTTTCTCGAACACCGGGGAGCTGTTTTTT. It yields the protein CASSFGFSNTGELFF.

This clonotype was detected many times. The chain employs TRBV7-9 and TRBJ1-2; D not resolved. This CDR3 spans 13 amino acids. Trimming cost V 0 bases and J 3 bases, with 5 bases left between them. CDR1 and CDR2 (germline): SEHNR, FQNEAQ (reference sequence). The CDR3 spells CASSLAFDYGYTF. As DNA, the CDR3 is TGTGCCAGCAGCTTAGCCTTTGACTATGGCTACACCTTC.

The chain combines TRBV5-1 with TRBJ2-1; 12 nucleotides match TRBD2. This CDR3 spans 16 amino acids. J was trimmed by 2 bases and V by 4 bases; bases with no gene match: 4. CDR1 and CDR2 from the germline V gene are SGHRS and YFSETQ. As DNA, the CDR3 is TGCGCCAGCAGCCCGGGACTAGCGGGCCCCTACAATGAGCAGTTCTTC. As protein: CASSPGLAGPYNEQFF.

This clonotype appeared many times. The chain recombines TRBV18 with TRBJ2-7; D is ambiguous. Germline V gene data show CDR1 as KGHSH and CDR2 as LQKENI. The V end lost 6 bases, the J end lost 2 bases, and 20 bases lay between the germline ends. CDR3 length: 16 residues. CDR3 in DNA: TGTGCCAGCTCGGAGAAAGTGCCTCGGGTCCCCTACGAGCAGTACTTC. Its protein product is CASSEKVPRVPYEQYF.

This clonotype was observed many times. This chain uses TRBV29-1 with TRBJ1-1; D unclear. V was pared by 1 base and J by 6 bases, with 15 bases between. The germline CDR1 and CDR2 sequences are SQVTM and ANQGSEA. The CDR3 is 14 amino acids. In DNA form, the CDR3 reads TGCAGCGTTGAAGCGAATGGGTTATACCCTGAAGCTTTCTTT. It encodes CSVEANGLYPEAFF.

V gene TRBV5-4 combines with J gene TRBJ2-7; D possibly uses TRBD1 or TRBD2 (6 bases each). Germline loops: CDR1 SGHNT, CDR2 YYREEE (reference sequence). The CDR3 has 14 amino acids. Deletions cut 6 bases from V and 7 bases from J, with 20 bases between. CDR3: CASKGFGGGLEQYF. Written as DNA, the CDR3 is TGTGCCAGCAAAGGTTTCGGGGGCGGGCTGGAGCAGTACTTC.